The T cell receptor (beta chain) described here comes from a study of cytomegalovirus exposure and HLA in healthy donors. CDR3 length: 16 amino acids. A multiplex PCR was run with 60 Vbeta primers and 13 Jbeta primers. Some clones are missing from TCRdb's copy, which holds only in-frame ones; the method was immunoSEQ multiplex PCR. Of approximately 200,000 clones listed, 70% to 80% are singletons. V gene TRBV21-1 combines with J gene TRBJ2-6; the D call TRBD1 from the table was never checked on the DNA. TRBV21-1 represents a pseudogene. Specimen: PBMCs. This receptor was obtained from a girl between 5 and 17 years old in good health and CMV-seropositive. CDR3 sequence: CASSKAQVSGANVLTF. CDR3 nucleotides: TGTGCCAGCAGCAAAGCCCAGGTCTCTGGGGCCAACGTCCTGACTTTC.